The rows below give T cell receptor beta chains drawn from one sample of a study of early T cells in non-severe SARS-CoV-2 infection. Via MiXCR, TCRdb re-called the 5' RACE reads, giving one row per CDR3 protein. The table lists roughly 80,000 distinct CDR3 sequences, 15% to 17% of them singletons, with roughly 12% in the top ten. The sequenced sample was whole blood. The receptors come from an adult who was a healthcare worker with PCR-confirmed SARS-CoV-2 infection or an uninfected control (not recorded which). CDR3s include the opening cysteine and the closing phenylalanine or tryptophan. A D gene is named only where the DNA matches it firmly. Size is omitted from some rows. Given values are once, few, many or a class for expanded clones.

CDR3 DNA: TGCGCCAGCAGCAACCCCGGGACAGGGTATCCTGAAGCTTTCTTT; CDR3 protein: CASSNPGTGYPEAFF; V gene: TRBV4-1; J gene: TRBJ1-1; D gene: TRBD1; clone size: few
CDR3 DNA: TGCAGTGCTAGGGAATTCCGGACTAGCGGGTTTTCCGATACTATTTTT; CDR3 protein: CSAREFRTSGFSDTIF; V gene: TRBV20-1; J gene: TRBJ2-3; D gene: TRBD2; clone size: few
CDR3 DNA: TGCGCCAGCAGGATAGGACTGGGGAGCAATCAGCCCCAGCATTTT; CDR3 protein: CASRIGLGSNQPQHF; V gene: TRBV4-1; J gene: TRBJ1-5; D gene: -; clone size: -
CDR3 DNA: TGCAGTGCTAGCATACTAGCGATCACCGGGGAGCTGTTTTTT; CDR3 protein: CSASILAITGELFF; V gene: TRBV20-1; J gene: TRBJ2-2; D gene: TRBD2; clone size: few
CDR3 DNA: TGTGCCAGCAGCACAGGGAAGATTTCCTACGAGCAGTACTTC; CDR3 protein: CASSTGKISYEQYF; V gene: TRBV9; J gene: TRBJ2-7; D gene: -; clone size: -
CDR3 DNA: TGTGCCATCAGCCCCCATAGCGGGAGGGACTACGAGCAGTACTTC; CDR3 protein: CAISPHSGRDYEQYF; V gene: TRBV10-3; J gene: TRBJ2-7; D gene: TRBD2; clone size: -
CDR3 DNA: TGTGCCAGCAGCACATCGACGGAAATCAATCAGCCCCAGCATTTT; CDR3 protein: CASSTSTEINQPQHF; V gene: TRBV27; J gene: TRBJ1-5; D gene: -; clone size: many
CDR3 DNA: TGTGCCAGCAGTCTCATCTTATGGGCAGGCTACACCTTC; CDR3 protein: CASSLILWAGYTF; V gene: TRBV28; J gene: TRBJ1-2; D gene: -; clone size: few
CDR3 DNA: TGTGCCAGCAGCTTCCTGACTAGCGGAAGGACCAATGAGCAGTTCTTC; CDR3 protein: CASSFLTSGRTNEQFF; V gene: TRBV5-6; J gene: TRBJ2-1; D gene: TRBD2; clone size: -
CDR3 DNA: TGTGCCAGCAGTTTTCCTAGCGGGAGCCGGAATGAGCAGTTCTTC; CDR3 protein: CASSFPSGSRNEQFF; V gene: TRBV6-2/TRBV6-3; J gene: TRBJ2-1; D gene: TRBD2; clone size: -
CDR3 DNA: TGTGCCAGCAGTCGATCCGCAGGGGGCCACTACAATGAGCAGTTCTTC; CDR3 protein: CASSRSAGGHYNEQFF; V gene: TRBV27; J gene: TRBJ2-1; D gene: TRBD1; clone size: many
CDR3 DNA: TGTGCCAGCAGCTCCTTGGGGACAGGGAGCTCCTACAATGAGCAGTTCTTC; CDR3 protein: CASSSLGTGSSYNEQFF; V gene: TRBV7-8; J gene: TRBJ2-1; D gene: TRBD1; clone size: many
CDR3 DNA: TGCGCCAGCCCCCCGGGACAGGTCTCAAGCTCCTACGAGCAGTACTTC; CDR3 protein: CASPPGQVSSSYEQYF; V gene: TRBV10-1; J gene: TRBJ2-7; D gene: TRBD1; clone size: few
CDR3 DNA: TGTGCCAGCAGCCCGGACACCATCAAAGAGACCCAGTACTTC; CDR3 protein: CASSPDTIKETQYF; V gene: TRBV3-1; J gene: TRBJ2-5; D gene: -; clone size: -
CDR3 DNA: TGTGCCAGCAGGCGTGACAGGGGGAACACTGAAGCTTTCTTT; CDR3 protein: CASRRDRGNTEAFF; V gene: TRBV4-2; J gene: TRBJ1-1; D gene: TRBD1; clone size: -
CDR3 DNA: TGTGCCAGCAGACGGGGACTAGCGGGAAGGCTGGATACGCAGTATTTT; CDR3 protein: CASRRGLAGRLDTQYF; V gene: TRBV5-6; J gene: TRBJ2-3; D gene: TRBD2; clone size: -
CDR3 DNA: TGCAGCGTGGGGGCCCGGGGAGGAGGAGAGACCCAGTACTTC; CDR3 protein: CSVGARGGGETQYF; V gene: TRBV29-1; J gene: TRBJ2-5; D gene: -; clone size: many
CDR3 DNA: TGTGCCAGCAGCGCCGGGTTCCACAATCAGCCCCAGCATTTT; CDR3 protein: CASSAGFHNQPQHF; V gene: TRBV9; J gene: TRBJ1-5; D gene: -; clone size: -
CDR3 DNA: TGCAGTGCTAGCATCCTGGGACAGGGGGCCTCACCCCTCCACTTT; CDR3 protein: CSASILGQGASPLHF; V gene: TRBV20-1; J gene: TRBJ1-6; D gene: TRBD1; clone size: -
CDR3 DNA: TGTGCCTGGAGTGTAGGGAGCTACAATGAGCAGTTCTTC; CDR3 protein: CAWSVGSYNEQFF; V gene: TRBV30; J gene: TRBJ2-1; D gene: -; clone size: -
CDR3 DNA: TGTGCCAGCAGCACTGGAAATGAGCAGTTCTTC; CDR3 protein: CASSTGNEQFF; V gene: TRBV7-8; J gene: TRBJ2-1; D gene: -; clone size: few
CDR3 DNA: TGTGCCAGCAGTCTAAAGAGCTCTGGGGCCAACGTCCTGACTTTC; CDR3 protein: CASSLKSSGANVLTF; V gene: TRBV2; J gene: TRBJ2-6; D gene: -; clone size: few
CDR3 DNA: TGTGCCAGCAGTCAACAGGGGTGGCCCTACGAGCAGTACTTC; CDR3 protein: CASSQQGWPYEQYF; V gene: TRBV2; J gene: TRBJ2-7; D gene: TRBD1; clone size: -
CDR3 DNA: TGTGCCAGCAGTCAGTCCAGAGACTACGAGCAGTACTTC; CDR3 protein: CASSQSRDYEQYF; V gene: TRBV28; J gene: TRBJ2-7; D gene: -; clone size: -
CDR3 DNA: TGTGCCAGCAGTCCTGTAGCGGACACTGAAGCTTTCTTT; CDR3 protein: CASSPVADTEAFF; V gene: TRBV28; J gene: TRBJ1-1; D gene: -; clone size: -
CDR3 DNA: TGCGCCAGCAGCTTCAGGACAGATCGTCAGCCCCAGCATTTT; CDR3 protein: CASSFRTDRQPQHF; V gene: TRBV5-1; J gene: TRBJ1-5; D gene: -; clone size: many
CDR3 DNA: TGCAGCGTTGTCCGGGGCAGCCTCACGGAGAGCTACACCTTC; CDR3 protein: CSVVRGSLTESYTF; V gene: TRBV29-1; J gene: TRBJ1-2; D gene: -; clone size: few
CDR3 DNA: TGTGCCAGCAGTTCCGACCCTGGGGGATATAGCAATCAGCCCCAGCATTTT; CDR3 protein: CASSSDPGGYSNQPQHF; V gene: TRBV12-3/TRBV12-4; J gene: TRBJ1-5; D gene: -; clone size: few
CDR3 DNA: TGTGCCAGCAGCGGGGGGGATCAGCCCCAGCATTTT; CDR3 protein: CASSGGDQPQHF; V gene: TRBV9; J gene: TRBJ1-5; D gene: -; clone size: -
CDR3 DNA: TGCAGCGTTGAAAAGGCCAGAAACACCGGGGAGCTGTTTTTT; CDR3 protein: CSVEKARNTGELFF; V gene: TRBV29-1; J gene: TRBJ2-2; D gene: -; clone size: -
CDR3 DNA: TGCAGTGCTAGAGATCAGAACAACCCCTACGAACAGTACTTC; CDR3 protein: CSARDQNNPYEQYF; V gene: TRBV20-1; J gene: TRBJ2-7; D gene: -; clone size: few
CDR3 DNA: TGCAGCGTGATAAAGTCGCAAGAGACCCAGTACTTC; CDR3 protein: CSVIKSQETQYF; V gene: TRBV29-1; J gene: TRBJ2-5; D gene: -; clone size: -
CDR3 DNA: TGTGCCAGCAGCCTCCGTAGGGGGTACACAGATACGCAGTATTTT; CDR3 protein: CASSLRRGYTDTQYF; V gene: TRBV12-3/TRBV12-4; J gene: TRBJ2-3; D gene: -; clone size: -
CDR3 DNA: TGTGCCAGCAGCTTATATCGTCAGACAGGCGGGGTGGATGAGCAGTTCTTC; CDR3 protein: CASSLYRQTGGVDEQFF; V gene: TRBV7-9; J gene: TRBJ2-1; D gene: -; clone size: few
CDR3 DNA: TGTGCCAGCAGCCCACGGGGAGGAGGGGACACTGAAGTTTTCTTT; CDR3 protein: CASSPRGGGDTEVFF; V gene: TRBV7-6; J gene: TRBJ1-1; D gene: -; clone size: -
CDR3 DNA: TGTGCCAGCAGTCCCAAACAGAGAGACGAACTCTACAATGAGCAGTTCTTC; CDR3 protein: CASSPKQRDELYNEQFF; V gene: TRBV12-3/TRBV12-4; J gene: TRBJ2-1; D gene: -; clone size: -
CDR3 DNA: TGCAGCGTTGAAGAGACAGCAAATCAGCCCCAGCATTTT; CDR3 protein: CSVEETANQPQHF; V gene: TRBV29-1; J gene: TRBJ1-5; D gene: -; clone size: -
CDR3 DNA: TGCAGTGCTAGAGAGGCTAGCGGGGGACTAGCCAAAAACATTCAGTACTTC; CDR3 protein: CSAREASGGLAKNIQYF; V gene: TRBV20-1; J gene: TRBJ2-4; D gene: TRBD2; clone size: -
CDR3 DNA: TGTGCCACCAGCAGAGATCGACGTAACTATGGCTACACCTTC; CDR3 protein: CATSRDRRNYGYTF; V gene: TRBV15; J gene: TRBJ1-2; D gene: -; clone size: few
CDR3 DNA: TGTGCCAGCAGCGATGGAGATGGGGGACATTTGAACACTGAAGCTTTCTTT; CDR3 protein: CASSDGDGGHLNTEAFF; V gene: TRBV9; J gene: TRBJ1-1; D gene: -; clone size: many
CDR3 DNA: TGCGCCAGCAGCTTGGAGGCTAGCAGGTACGAGCAGTACTTC; CDR3 protein: CASSLEASRYEQYF; V gene: TRBV5-1; J gene: TRBJ2-7; D gene: -; clone size: many
CDR3 DNA: TGTGCCAGCACCCCGGGGGGCTATAATTCACCCCTCCACTTT; CDR3 protein: CASTPGGYNSPLHF; V gene: TRBV28; J gene: TRBJ1-6; D gene: -; clone size: -
CDR3 DNA: TGTGCCAGCACCTTAAAGGGGGGCTACACTGAAGCTTTCTTT; CDR3 protein: CASTLKGGYTEAFF; V gene: TRBV6-5; J gene: TRBJ1-1; D gene: -; clone size: -
CDR3 DNA: TGTGCCAGCAGCACTAGCGGGAGAGTCCAAGAGACCCAGTACTTC; CDR3 protein: CASSTSGRVQETQYF; V gene: TRBV9; J gene: TRBJ2-5; D gene: TRBD2; clone size: once
CDR3 DNA: TGTGCCAGCAGCGAGGGACAGAAAAACATTCAGTACTTC; CDR3 protein: CASSEGQKNIQYF; V gene: TRBV5-5; J gene: TRBJ2-4; D gene: TRBD1; clone size: few
CDR3 DNA: TGTGCCAGCAGTCTAGCGGGGGGCGATGAGCAGTTCTTC; CDR3 protein: CASSLAGGDEQFF; V gene: TRBV28; J gene: TRBJ2-1; D gene: TRBD2; clone size: many
CDR3 DNA: TGTGCTAGTGGTTTGGTATTAGACTTTCCTTTTGCAACTAATGAAAAACTGTTTTTT; CDR3 protein: CASGLVLDFPFATNEKLFF; V gene: TRBV12-5; J gene: TRBJ1-4; D gene: -; clone size: few
CDR3 DNA: TGTGCCATCAGGACCCCCGAGGGGACTGAAGCTTTCTTT; CDR3 protein: CAIRTPEGTEAFF; V gene: TRBV10-3; J gene: TRBJ1-1; D gene: -; clone size: -
CDR3 DNA: TGTGCCAGCAGCGTGACCCCCGGACCTCCAGGTGAGCAGTTCTTC; CDR3 protein: CASSVTPGPPGEQFF; V gene: TRBV9; J gene: TRBJ2-1; D gene: -; clone size: -
CDR3 DNA: TGTGCCAGCAGCTTGGTGGTAGCCGATCAAGAGACCCAGTACTTC; CDR3 protein: CASSLVVADQETQYF; V gene: TRBV5-6; J gene: TRBJ2-5; D gene: -; clone size: -
CDR3 DNA: TGTGCCAGCTCACCAACGGGGAATGAGCAGTTCTTC; CDR3 protein: CASSPTGNEQFF; V gene: TRBV18; J gene: TRBJ2-1; D gene: -; clone size: many
CDR3 DNA: TGTGCCAGCACCCCTGGGGGGGTAGGAAACATTCAGTACTTC; CDR3 protein: CASTPGGVGNIQYF; V gene: TRBV6-5; J gene: TRBJ2-4; D gene: TRBD2; clone size: few
CDR3 DNA: TGTGCCACCACTAGCGGGGGCTTCACCGGGGAGCTGTTTTTT; CDR3 protein: CATTSGGFTGELFF; V gene: TRBV19; J gene: TRBJ2-2; D gene: TRBD2; clone size: many
CDR3 DNA: TGTGCCAGCAGGCCCACAGGGGGCAATACCGGGGAGCTGTTTTTT; CDR3 protein: CASRPTGGNTGELFF; V gene: TRBV7-2; J gene: TRBJ2-2; D gene: TRBD1; clone size: many